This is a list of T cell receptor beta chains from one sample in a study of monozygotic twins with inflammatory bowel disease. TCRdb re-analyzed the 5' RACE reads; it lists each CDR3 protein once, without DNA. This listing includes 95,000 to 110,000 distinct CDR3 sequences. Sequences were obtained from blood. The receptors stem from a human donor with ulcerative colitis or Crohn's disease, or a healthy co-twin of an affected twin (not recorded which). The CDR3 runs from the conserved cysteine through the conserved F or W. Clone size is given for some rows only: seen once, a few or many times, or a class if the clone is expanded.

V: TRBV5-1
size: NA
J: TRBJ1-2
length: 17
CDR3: CASSLETGTASNYGYTF

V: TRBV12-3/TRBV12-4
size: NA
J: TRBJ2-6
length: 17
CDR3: CASSRLAVASGANVLTF

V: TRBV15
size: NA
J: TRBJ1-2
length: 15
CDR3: CATSRPGGEAYGYTF

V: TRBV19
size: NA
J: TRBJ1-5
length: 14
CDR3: CATRDRGGYQPQHF

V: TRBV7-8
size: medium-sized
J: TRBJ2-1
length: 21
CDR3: CASSAPRKQGILAGHYNEQFF

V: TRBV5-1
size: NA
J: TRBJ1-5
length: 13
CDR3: CASSIGTGKPQHF

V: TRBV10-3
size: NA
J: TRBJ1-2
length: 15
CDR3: CAISEYEGQTNGYTF

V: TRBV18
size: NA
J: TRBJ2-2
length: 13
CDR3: CASSPVNTGELFF

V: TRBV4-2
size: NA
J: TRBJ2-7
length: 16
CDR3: CASSPLTASGSYEQYF

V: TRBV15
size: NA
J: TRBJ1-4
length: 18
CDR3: CATSRGSRGGSTNEKLFF

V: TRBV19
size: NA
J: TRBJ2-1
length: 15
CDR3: CASSIAGGDPNEQFF

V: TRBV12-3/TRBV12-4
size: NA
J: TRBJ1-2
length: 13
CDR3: CASSLGQNYGYTF

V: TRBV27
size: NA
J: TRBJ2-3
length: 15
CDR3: CASSSPGLASDTQYF

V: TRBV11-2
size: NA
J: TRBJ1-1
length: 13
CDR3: CASSGDGNTEAFF

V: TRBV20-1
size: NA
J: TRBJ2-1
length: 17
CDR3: CSAPTLETSGGLNEQFF

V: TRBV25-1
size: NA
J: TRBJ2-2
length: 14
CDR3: CASSQQGDTGELFF

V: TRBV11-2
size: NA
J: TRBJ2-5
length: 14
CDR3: CASSPRMARETQYF

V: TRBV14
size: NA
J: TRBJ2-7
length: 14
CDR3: CASRQTGVPYEQYF

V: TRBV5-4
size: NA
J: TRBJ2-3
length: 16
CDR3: CASSLLAETSTDTQYF

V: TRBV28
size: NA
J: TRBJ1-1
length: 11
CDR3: CASSRSTEAFF

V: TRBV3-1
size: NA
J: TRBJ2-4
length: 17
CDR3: CASSQSGTRMAKNIQYF

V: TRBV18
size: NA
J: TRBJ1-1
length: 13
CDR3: CASSPLPLPEAFF

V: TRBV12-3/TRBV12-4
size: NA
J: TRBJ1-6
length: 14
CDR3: CASTPSPGHSPLHF

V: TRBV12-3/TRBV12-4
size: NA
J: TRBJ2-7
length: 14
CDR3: CASSLFRESYEQYF

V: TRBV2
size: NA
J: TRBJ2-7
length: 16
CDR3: CASTPNPVAGVSEQYF

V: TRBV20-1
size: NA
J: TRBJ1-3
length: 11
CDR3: CSARDGGTHYF

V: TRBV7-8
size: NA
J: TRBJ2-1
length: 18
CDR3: CASSLTSGLLSSYNEQFF

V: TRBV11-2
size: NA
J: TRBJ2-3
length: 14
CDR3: CASSLPVGADTQYF

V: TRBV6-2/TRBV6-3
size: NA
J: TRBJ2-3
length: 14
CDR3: CASSWTYYTDTQYF

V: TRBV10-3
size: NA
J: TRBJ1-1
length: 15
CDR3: CAIREVSRVNTEAFF

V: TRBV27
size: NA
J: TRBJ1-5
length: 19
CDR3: CASSVYGTGVALSNQPQHF

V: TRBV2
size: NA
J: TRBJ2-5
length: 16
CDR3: CASTLEGTGLRETQYF

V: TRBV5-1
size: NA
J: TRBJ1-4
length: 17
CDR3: CASSLVLSGLTNEKLFF

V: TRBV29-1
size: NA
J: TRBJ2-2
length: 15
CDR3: CSAKQRTENTGELFF

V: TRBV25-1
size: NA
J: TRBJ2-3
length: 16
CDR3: CASSGGLVAVMDTQYF

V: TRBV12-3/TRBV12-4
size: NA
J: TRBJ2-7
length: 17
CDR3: CASSFSATGQSPYEQYF

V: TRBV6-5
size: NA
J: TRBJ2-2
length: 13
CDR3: CASSYTGGRELFF

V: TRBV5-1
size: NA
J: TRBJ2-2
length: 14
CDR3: CASSFTANTGELFF

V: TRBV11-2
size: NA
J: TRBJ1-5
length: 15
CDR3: CASSLTLGSNQPQHF

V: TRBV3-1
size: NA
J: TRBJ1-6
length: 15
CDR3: CASSQAGTVYSPLHF

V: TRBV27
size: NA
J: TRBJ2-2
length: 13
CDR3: CASSPMNTGELFF

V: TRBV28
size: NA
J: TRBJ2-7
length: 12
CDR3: CASTSPTYEQYF

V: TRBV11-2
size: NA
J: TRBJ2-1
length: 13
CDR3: CASISGIYNEQFF

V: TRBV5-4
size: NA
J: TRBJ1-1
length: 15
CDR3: CASSLDSPRGSEAFF

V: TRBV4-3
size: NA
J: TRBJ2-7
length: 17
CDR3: CASSQDVVGDRGYEQYF

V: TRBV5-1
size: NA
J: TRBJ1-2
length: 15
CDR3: CASSFGDTANYGYTF

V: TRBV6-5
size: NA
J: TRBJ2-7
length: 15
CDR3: CASSYSMAATYEQYF

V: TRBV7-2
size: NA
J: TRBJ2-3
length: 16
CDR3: CASSLHARGGPDTQYF

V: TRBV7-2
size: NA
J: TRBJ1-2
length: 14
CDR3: CASSLAGGGYGYTF

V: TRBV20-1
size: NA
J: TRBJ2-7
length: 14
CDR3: CSAASIRTVHEQYF

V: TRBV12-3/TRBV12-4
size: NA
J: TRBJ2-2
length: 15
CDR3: CASRTFGQNTGELFF

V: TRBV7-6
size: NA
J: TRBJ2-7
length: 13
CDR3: CASSVQGAYEQYF

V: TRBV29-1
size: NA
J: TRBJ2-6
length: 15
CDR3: CSVVVGSSGANVLTF

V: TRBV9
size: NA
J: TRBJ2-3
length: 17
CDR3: CASSVASYGGLADTQYF

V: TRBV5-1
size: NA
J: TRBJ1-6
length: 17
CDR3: CASSSNPSGQGNSPLHF

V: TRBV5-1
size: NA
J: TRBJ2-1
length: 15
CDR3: CASSLTSGIYNEQFF

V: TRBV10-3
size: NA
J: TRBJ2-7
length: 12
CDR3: CAISESTYEQYF

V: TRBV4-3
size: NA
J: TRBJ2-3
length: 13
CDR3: CASSQIHTDTQYF

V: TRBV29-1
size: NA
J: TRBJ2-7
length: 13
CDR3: CSALGTVVHEQYF

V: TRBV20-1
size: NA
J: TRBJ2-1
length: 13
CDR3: CSARKDFYNEQFF